A single sample gave rise to the 28 T cell receptor beta chains below, sequenced in a study of human T cells and chemical hapten exposure. TCRdb processed the RACE reads anew with MiXCR; each CDR3 protein has one entry. The data hold about 380,000 distinct CDR3 sequences, with more than 4.5% observed a single time. Specified time point: pre-sensitization, week 0. Treatment: therapeutic diphenylcyclopropenone sensitization with weekly scalp DPC. The sequencing here drew on whole blood, taken in connection with sensitization to the hapten diphenylcyclopropenone (DPC). The receptors originated from a woman aged 45-59 years with alopecia areata. Some clones in this sample may be carry-over from other donors' samples.

This clonotype appeared a few times. V is TRBV5-1 and J is TRBJ1-1; D perhaps matches TRBD1 (5 bases). Deletions cut 4 bases from V and 4 bases from J, with 17 bases between. The CDR3 contains 15 residues. Germline CDR1 is SGHRS and CDR2 is YFSETQ. The DNA for the CDR3 is TGCGCCAGCAGCACTGGACCGGGGGAGGCCACTGAAGCTTTCTTT. This translates into CASSTGPGEATEAFF. The whole variable domain, filled in from reference TRBV5-1 and TRBJ1-1, reads KAGVTQTPRYLIKTRGQQVTLSCSPISGHRSVSWYQQTPGQGLQFLFEYFSETQRNKGNFPGRFSGRQFSNSRSEMNVSTLELGDSALYLCASSTGPGEATEAFFGQGTRLTVV.

This clonotype showed up many times. The chain has TRBV28 and TRBJ2-7; the D gene is possibly TRBD2 (6 bases). V was clipped by 6 bases and J by 6 bases, with 18 bases between them. This CDR3 is built from 14 residues. CDR1 MDHEN and CDR2 SYDVKM come from the germline V gene. The CDR3 here is CASRTQGLGFEQYF. The CDR3 DNA sequence: TGTGCCAGCAGAACCCAGGGACTGGGTTTCGAGCAGTACTTC. Combining the CDR3 with reference TRBV28 and TRBJ2-7 gives the whole variable domain DVKVTQSSRYLVKRTGEKVFLECVQDMDHENMFWYRQDPGLGLRLIYFSYDVKMKEKGDIPEGYSVSREKKERFSLILESASTNQTSMYLCASRTQGLGFEQYFGPGTRLTVT.

The chain has TRBV5-1 and TRBJ1-4; D is uncertain. Trimming took off 3 bases at V and 3 bases at J, with 6 bases between the two ends. Germline CDR1 SGHRS, CDR2 YFSETQ. The CDR3 is 13 residues long. The CDR3: CASSSGPNEKLFF. CDR3 nucleotide sequence: TGCGCCAGCAGCTCCGGGCCTAATGAAAAACTGTTTTTT.

The sample holds many counts of this clonotype. V is TRBV2 and J is TRBJ2-5; no clear D. V was trimmed by 6 bases and J by 2 bases, leaving 13 bases between them. The CDR3 sequence is 14 residues long. The germline CDR1 and CDR2 sequences are SNHLY and FYNNEI. The CDR3 spells CASSLARSQETQYF. The CDR3 DNA is TGTGCCAGCAGCTTAGCCCGGTCTCAAGAGACCCAGTACTTC.

This clonotype was recorded at least ten times. J is TRBJ2-7 and V is TRBV4-3, with 8 positions matching TRBD1. J gave up 6 bases and V 3 bases, and 4 bases lay outside the gene matches. The CDR3 is 13 amino acids. Germline V lookup: CDR1 LGHNA, CDR2 YSLEER. CDR3: CASSQQGAGEQYF. The CDR3 DNA reads as TGCGCCAGCAGCCAGCAGGGGGCAGGCGAGCAGTACTTC.

V gene TRBV28 combines with J gene TRBJ1-3; TRBD1 is a possible D gene (6 bases). Looked up from germline, CDR1 is MDHEN and CDR2 is SYDVKM. CDR3 length equals 16 residues. The ends were cut back, 8 bases at V and 2 bases at J, with 19 bases in the middle. Here the CDR3 DNA reads TGTGCCAGCTTCCTGGGGGCGGCAGGCACTGGAAACACCATATATTTT. Translating it yields CASFLGAAGTGNTIYF.

Many counts were recorded for this clonotype. The chain couples TRBV7-3 to TRBJ2-3, with 7 bases aligning to TRBD2. CDR1 SGHTA and CDR2 FQGTGA come from the germline V gene. V gave up 5 bases and J gave up 1 base; unmatched junction bases: 6. CDR3 length equals 15 residues. CDR3 residues: CASSPRLARTDTQYF. The CDR3 DNA follows: TGTGCCAGCAGCCCACGACTAGCCCGCACAGATACGCAGTATTTT. Complete variable domain (other parts from reference TRBV7-3 and TRBJ2-3): GAGVSQTPSNKVTEKGKYVELRCDPISGHTALYWYRQSLGQGPEFLIYFQGTGAADDSGLPNDRFFAVRPEGSVSTLKIQRTERGDSAVYLCASSPRLARTDTQYFGPGTRLTVL.

This clonotype appeared many times. The chain has TRBV12-3 or TRBV12-4 and TRBJ2-3; D remains unclear. The CDR3 is 12 amino acids. Deletions cut 6 bases from V and 5 bases from J, with 9 bases between. The CDR3 spells CASSISGDTQYF. The DNA of the CDR3 is TGTGCCAGCAGCATCTCTGGAGATACGCAGTATTTT.

Ten or more counts support this clonotype. The chain combines TRBV12-3 or TRBV12-4 with TRBJ2-5; TRBD1 is a possible D gene (5 bases). The CDR3 extends over 14 amino acids. V lost 6 bases and J 9 bases, leaving 20 bases between the germline ends. The CDR3 region has the DNA TGTGCCAGCAGCCGCGGACGGGCCCTAGGGGCCCAGTACTTC. Protein sequence: CASSRGRALGAQYF.

This clonotype was seen at least ten times. V is TRBV29-1 and J is TRBJ2-7; D could derive from TRBD1 or TRBD2 (6 bases each). The germline V and J ends were trimmed by 4 bases and 4 bases, with 11 bases remaining between them. CDR1 is SQVTM, CDR2 ANQGSEA, per germline. CDR3 length equals 12 residues. CDR3 protein: CSVVQGRYEQYF. The CDR3 nucleotides are TGCAGCGTTGTCCAGGGGAGGTACGAGCAGTACTTC.

This clonotype was observed a few times. CDR3 DNA sequence: TGTGCCAGCAGTGTCAGGGGCACTGAAGCTTTCTTT. It encodes CASSVRGTEAFF. The chain joins TRBV2 to TRBJ1-1; D is possibly TRBD1 (6 bases). V was shortened by 4 bases and J by 4 bases, with 7 bases between the two germline ends. Looked up from germline, CDR1 is SNHLY and CDR2 is FYNNEI. The CDR3 has 12 amino acids.

This clonotype was seen a few times. The chain uses TRBV5-1 and TRBJ2-5, with 7 bases lining up with TRBD2. Germline V gene data show CDR1 as SGHRS and CDR2 as YFSETQ. CDR3 length: 15 residues. Losses at the gene ends were 1 base for V and 3 bases for J; bases not matched to a gene: 6. CDR3: CASSLTERGEETQYF. The CDR3 coding sequence is TGCGCCAGCAGCTTGACGGAGCGGGGCGAAGAGACCCAGTACTTC. Variable domain in full (rest from reference TRBV5-1 and TRBJ2-5): KAGVTQTPRYLIKTRGQQVTLSCSPISGHRSVSWYQQTPGQGLQFLFEYFSETQRNKGNFPGRFSGRQFSNSRSEMNVSTLELGDSALYLCASSLTERGEETQYFGPGTRLLVL.

This chain uses TRBV10-3 with TRBJ2-7; 7 nucleotides align to TRBD1. CDR1 ENHRY and CDR2 SYGVKD come from the germline V gene. Germline trimming cut 4 bases from V and 3 bases from J; bases unmatched to any gene: 9. CDR3 length: 15 amino acids. CDR3 nucleotides: TGTGCCATCAGTGGCCGGACAGGCTCCGGCTACGAGCAGTACTTC. Translated: CAISGRTGSGYEQYF.

This clonotype was picked up many times. This chain links TRBV6-2 or TRBV6-3 with TRBJ2-3; D is ambiguous. This CDR3 comprises 15 residues. Trimming cost V 4 bases and J 3 bases, with 14 bases left between them. The germline V gene encodes CDR1 MNHEY and CDR2 SVGEGT. Here the CDR3 reads CASSLATLGTDTQYF. The CDR3 DNA follows: TGTGCCAGCAGTTTGGCAACCCTCGGAACAGATACGCAGTATTTT.

To note about this clonotype: A much larger clone lies one base from this, so it may be a read error. The chain combines TRBV27 with TRBJ1-2, with a weak D call TRBD1 (5 bases). The CDR3 is 17 residues long. V was trimmed by 5 bases and J by 5 bases, leaving 24 bases between them. Germline V gene data show CDR1 as MNHEY and CDR2 as SMNVEV (reference sequence). CDR3 in amino acids: CASSKCWTSARPYGYTF. In DNA form, the CDR3 reads TGTGCCAGCAGTAAGTGCTGGACATCCGCTCGCCCATATGGCTACACCTTC.

V usage is TRBV29-1 and J usage is TRBJ2-7; TRBD1 might be the D (5 bases). V was clipped by 6 bases and J by 3 bases, with 9 bases between them. Germline CDR1 reads SQVTM; CDR2 reads ANQGSEA. There are 11 residues in the CDR3. As DNA, the CDR3 is TGCAGCGTCTTTCAGGGCTACGAGCAGTACTTC. Translating it yields CSVFQGYEQYF.

In DNA, the CDR3 is TGTGCCAGTACCCTAGTAGGGGGCACCAACGTCCTGACTTTC. It encodes CASTLVGGTNVLTF. The chain carries TRBV19 and TRBJ2-6, with 7 bases that match TRBD1. Trimming cost V 7 bases and J 8 bases; bases outside gene matches: 8. CDR1 and CDR2 from the germline V gene are LNHDA and SQIVND (reference sequence). The CDR3 is 14 residues long.

This clonotype was counted ten times or more. The chain uses TRBV20-1 and TRBJ1-1, with 7 nucleotides matching TRBD1. Per the germline V gene, CDR1 is DFQATT and CDR2 is SNEGSKA (reference sequence). This CDR3 contains 13 residues. For the CDR3, the DNA is TGCTCACTAAGACAGGGAGTAAACACTGAAGCTTTCTTT. Translation: CSLRQGVNTEAFF.

This clonotype was counted many times. The chain couples TRBV5-5 to TRBJ2-1, with D possibly matching TRBD2 (6 bases). This CDR3 is 14 amino acids long. In germline, CDR1 is SGHKS, CDR2 YYEKEE (reference sequence). Between the trimmed V and J ends, which lost 5 bases and 2 bases, there was a span of 11 bases. CDR3 nucleotide sequence: TGTGCCAGCAGTTCGGACTACGCCTACAATGAGCAGTTCTTC. It codes for CASSSDYAYNEQFF.

This clonotype was observed many times. The gene calls are TRBV5-1 and TRBJ2-2; D is uncertain. Trimming stripped 3 bases from V and 0 bases from J, with 9 bases between. Per germline, CDR1 SGHRS and CDR2 YFSETQ. CDR3 length equals 15 residues. CDR3 nucleotides: TGCGCCAGCAGCTGGACGACCGCGAACACCGGGGAGCTGTTTTTT. Translated: CASSWTTANTGELFF.

This clonotype came up many times. The rearrangement joins TRBV5-4 to TRBJ2-7, with 10 bases aligning to TRBD1. J gave up 5 bases and V 7 bases, and 6 bases lay outside the gene matches. This CDR3 is built from 13 residues. Germline V gene sequence: CDR1 SGHNT, CDR2 YYREEE (reference sequence). This CDR3 reads CASGDRGQNEQYF. CDR3 nucleotide sequence: TGTGCCAGCGGCGACAGGGGGCAGAACGAGCAGTACTTC.

CDR3 sequence: CASSWEGTTRPSYEQYF. DNA of the CDR3: TGTGCCAGCAGCTGGGAGGGGACGACCCGGCCCTCCTACGAGCAGTACTTC. The chain couples TRBV7-2 to TRBJ2-7; 7 bases agree with TRBD2. V lost 4 bases and J lost 0; bases outside the gene matches: 12. Germline assignment: CDR1 SGHTA and CDR2 FQGNSA. The CDR3 spans 17 residues.

This clonotype was found many times. The rearrangement links TRBV6-6 to TRBJ1-3; D is undetermined. Germline V gene lookup returns CDR1 MNHNY and CDR2 SVGAGI (reference sequence). Trimming took 4 bases from V and 3 from J, leaving 19 bases between them. The CDR3 runs to 17 residues. The CDR3 DNA reads as TGTGCCAGCAGTTCCCCTGCGGGCAGATCCATTGGAAACACCATATATTTT. Its translation is CASSSPAGRSIGNTIYF.

V and J are TRBV7-3 and TRBJ1-1; D gene ambiguous. The CDR3 extends over 13 amino acids. The germline CDR1 and CDR2 sequences are SGHTA and FQGTGA. Trimming pared 5 bases from V and 1 base from J, leaving 8 bases between. CDR3 nucleotides: TGTGCCAGCAGCATCAACACGAACACTGAAGCTTTCTTT. Translation gives CASSINTNTEAFF.

This clonotype was seen many times. The chain is built from TRBV14 and TRBJ2-2, with 9 bases fitting TRBD1. The CDR3 contains 15 residues. The ends lost 5 bases at V and 5 bases at J; junction bases unmatched: 6. Germline V gene data show CDR1 as SGHDN and CDR2 as FVKESK. The CDR3 DNA reads TGTGCCAGCAGCTTACAGGGGGCTGAAACCGGGGAGCTGTTTTTT. Amino acids: CASSLQGAETGELFF.

J is TRBJ1-1 and V is TRBV5-6; possible D gene TRBD1, 5 bases. This CDR3 comprises 15 residues. Germline-derived CDR1 and CDR2 are SGHDT and YYEEEE. V was cut by 1 base and J by 4 bases, with 14 bases left in between. The CDR3 DNA sequence: TGTGCCAGCAGCTTGCCCCAGGGACTCCCCACTGAAGCTTTCTTT. Encoded protein: CASSLPQGLPTEAFF. Supplemented by reference TRBV5-6 and TRBJ1-1, the full variable domain reads DAGVTQSPTHLIKTRGQQVTLRCSPKSGHDTVSWYQQALGQGPQFIFQYYEEEERQRGNFPDRFSGHQFPNYSSELNVNALLLGDSALYLCASSLPQGLPTEAFFGQGTRLTVV.

This clonotype was seen more than once but under ten times. The J gene is TRBJ1-5, the V gene TRBV6-1; D not resolved. CDR1 MNHNS and CDR2 SASEGT come from the germline V gene. V was cut by 6 bases and J by 3 bases, with 12 bases left in between. The CDR3 is 14 amino acids. The CDR3 sequence is CASRGIGPNQPQHF. In DNA, the CDR3 is TGTGCCAGCAGGGGAATAGGGCCCAATCAGCCCCAGCATTTT.

At least ten counts were recorded for this clonotype. The genes are TRBV3-1 and TRBJ2-3; D call uncertain. The CDR3 sequence is 12 residues long. Trimming pared 2 bases from V and 2 bases from J, leaving 2 bases between. CDR1 LGHDT and CDR2 YNNKEL come from the germline V gene (reference sequence). CDR3 residues: CASSQITDTQYF. In DNA, the CDR3 is TGTGCCAGCAGCCAAATCACAGATACGCAGTATTTT.